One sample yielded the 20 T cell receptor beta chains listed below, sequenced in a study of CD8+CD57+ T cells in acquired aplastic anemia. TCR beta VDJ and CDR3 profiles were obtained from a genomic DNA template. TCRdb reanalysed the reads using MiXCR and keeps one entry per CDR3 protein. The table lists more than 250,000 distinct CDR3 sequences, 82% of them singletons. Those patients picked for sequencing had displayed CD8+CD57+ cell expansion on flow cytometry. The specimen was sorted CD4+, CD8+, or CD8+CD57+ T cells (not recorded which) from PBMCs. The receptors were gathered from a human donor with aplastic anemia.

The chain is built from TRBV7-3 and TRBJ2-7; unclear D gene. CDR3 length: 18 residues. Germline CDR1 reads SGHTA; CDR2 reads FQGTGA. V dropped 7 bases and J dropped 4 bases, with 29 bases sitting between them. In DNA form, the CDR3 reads TGTGCCAGCACATTTCAGGCAGACGCCACAGCCCATTCATACGAGCAGTACGTC. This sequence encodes CASTFQADATAHSYEQYV.

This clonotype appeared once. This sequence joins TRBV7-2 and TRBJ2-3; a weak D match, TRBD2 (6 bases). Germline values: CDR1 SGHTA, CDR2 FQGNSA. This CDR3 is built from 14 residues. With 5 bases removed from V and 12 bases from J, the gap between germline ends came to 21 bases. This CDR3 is CASSPAGPPDVQYF. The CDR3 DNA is TGTGCCAGCAGCCCCGCGGGACCTCCGGATGTACAGTATTTT.

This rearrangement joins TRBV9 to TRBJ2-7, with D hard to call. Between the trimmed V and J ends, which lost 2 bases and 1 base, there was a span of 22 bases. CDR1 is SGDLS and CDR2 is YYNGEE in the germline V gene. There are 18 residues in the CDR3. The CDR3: CASSVHGDGTDTSYEQYV. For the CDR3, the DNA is TGTGCCAGCAGCGTTCATGGAGACGGCACAGATACGTCCTACGAGCAGTACGTC.

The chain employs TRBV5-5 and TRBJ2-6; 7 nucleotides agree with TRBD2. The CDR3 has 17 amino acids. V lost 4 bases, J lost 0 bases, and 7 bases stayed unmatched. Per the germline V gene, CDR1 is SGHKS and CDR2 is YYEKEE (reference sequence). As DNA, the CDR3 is TGTGCCAGCAGCCATGGGAGGGTTGCCTCTGGGGCCAACGTCCTGACTTTC. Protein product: CASSHGRVASGANVLTF. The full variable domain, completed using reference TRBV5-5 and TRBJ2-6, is DAGVTQSPTHLIKTRGQQVTLRCSPISGHKSVSWYQQVLGQGPQFIFQYYEKEERGRGNFPDRFSARQFPNYSSELNVNALLLGDSALYLCASSHGRVASGANVLTFGAGSRLTVL.

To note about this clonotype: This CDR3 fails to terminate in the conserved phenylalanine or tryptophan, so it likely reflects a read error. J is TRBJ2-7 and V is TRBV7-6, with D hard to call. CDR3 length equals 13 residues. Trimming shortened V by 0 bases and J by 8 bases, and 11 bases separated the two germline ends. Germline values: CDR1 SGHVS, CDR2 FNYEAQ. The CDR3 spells CASSLAHGTKQYD. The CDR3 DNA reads TGTGCCAGCAGCTTAGCCCACGGCACCAAGCAGTACGAC.

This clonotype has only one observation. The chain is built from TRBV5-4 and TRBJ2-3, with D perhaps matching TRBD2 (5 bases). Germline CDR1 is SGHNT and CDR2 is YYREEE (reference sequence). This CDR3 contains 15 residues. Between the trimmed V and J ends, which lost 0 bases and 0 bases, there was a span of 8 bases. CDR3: CASSLGLTSTDTQYF. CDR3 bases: TGTGCCAGCAGCTTGGGACTAACTAGCACAGATACGCAGTATTTT. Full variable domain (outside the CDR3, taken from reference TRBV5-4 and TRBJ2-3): ETGVTQSPTHLIKTRGQQVTLRCSSQSGHNTVSWYQQALGQGPQFIFQYYREEENGRGNFPPRFSGLQFPNYSSELNVNALELDDSALYLCASSLGLTSTDTQYFGPGTRLTVL.

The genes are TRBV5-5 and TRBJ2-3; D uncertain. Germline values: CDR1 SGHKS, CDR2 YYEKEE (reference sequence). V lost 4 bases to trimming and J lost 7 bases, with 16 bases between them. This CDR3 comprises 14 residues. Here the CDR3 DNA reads TGTGCCAGCAGCCTATGGGAAGGTTACTATACGCAGTATTTT. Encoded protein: CASSLWEGYYTQYF.

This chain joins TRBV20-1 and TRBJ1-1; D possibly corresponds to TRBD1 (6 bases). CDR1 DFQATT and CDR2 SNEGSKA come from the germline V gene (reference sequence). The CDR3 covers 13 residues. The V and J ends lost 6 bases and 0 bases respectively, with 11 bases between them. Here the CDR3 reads CSAPRTVNTEAFF. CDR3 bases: TGCAGTGCCCCCCGGACAGTGAACACTGAAGCTTTCTTT.

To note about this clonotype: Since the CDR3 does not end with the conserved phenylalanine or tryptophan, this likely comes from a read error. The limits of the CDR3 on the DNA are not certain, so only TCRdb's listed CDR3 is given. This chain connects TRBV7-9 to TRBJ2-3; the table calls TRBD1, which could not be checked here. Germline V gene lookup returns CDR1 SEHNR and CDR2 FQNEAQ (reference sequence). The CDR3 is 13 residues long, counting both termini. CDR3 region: CASGVAGSDAPYV.

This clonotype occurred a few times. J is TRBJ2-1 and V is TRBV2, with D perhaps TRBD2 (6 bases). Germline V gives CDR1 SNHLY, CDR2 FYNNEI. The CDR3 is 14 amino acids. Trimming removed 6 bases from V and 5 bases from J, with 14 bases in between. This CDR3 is CASSLEGGNNEQFF. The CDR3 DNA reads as TGTGCCAGCAGCTTGGAGGGTGGTAACAATGAGCAGTTCTTC.

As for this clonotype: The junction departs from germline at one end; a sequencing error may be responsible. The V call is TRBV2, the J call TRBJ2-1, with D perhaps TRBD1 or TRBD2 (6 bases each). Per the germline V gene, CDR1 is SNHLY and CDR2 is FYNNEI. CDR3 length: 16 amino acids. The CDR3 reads CASGDGGTDSQDFQSF. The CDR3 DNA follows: TGTGCCAGCGGCGACGGGGGCACAGACAGTCAGGATTTTCAGTCCTTC.

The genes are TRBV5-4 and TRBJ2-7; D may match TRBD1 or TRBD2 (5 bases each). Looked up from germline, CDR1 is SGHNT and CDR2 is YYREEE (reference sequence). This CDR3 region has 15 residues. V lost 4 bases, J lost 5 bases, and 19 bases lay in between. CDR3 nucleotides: TGTGCCAGCAGCGAAACAGGCAGTTCCGGGGACGAGCAGTACGTC. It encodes CASSETGSSGDEQYV.

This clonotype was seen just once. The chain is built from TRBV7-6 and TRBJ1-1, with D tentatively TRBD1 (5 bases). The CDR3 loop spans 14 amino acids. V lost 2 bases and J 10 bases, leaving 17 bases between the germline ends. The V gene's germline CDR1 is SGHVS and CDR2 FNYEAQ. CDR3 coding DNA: TGTGCCAGCAGCTTAATCTCCGGGACTACTCCAGCTTTCTTT. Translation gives CASSLISGTTPAFF.

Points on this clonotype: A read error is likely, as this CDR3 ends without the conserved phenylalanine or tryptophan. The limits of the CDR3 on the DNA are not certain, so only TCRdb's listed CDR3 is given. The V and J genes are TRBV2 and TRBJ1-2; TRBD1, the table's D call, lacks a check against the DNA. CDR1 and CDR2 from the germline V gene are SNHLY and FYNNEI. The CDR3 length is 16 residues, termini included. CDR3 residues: CASGDGDTDTQYFCPC.

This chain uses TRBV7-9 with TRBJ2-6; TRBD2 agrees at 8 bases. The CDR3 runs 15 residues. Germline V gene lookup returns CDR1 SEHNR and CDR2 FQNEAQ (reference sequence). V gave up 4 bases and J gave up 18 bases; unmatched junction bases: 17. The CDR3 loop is CASSYVRSGGSVETF. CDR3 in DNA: TGTGCCAGCAGCTATGTAAGAAGCGGGGGCAGCGTTGAGACTTTC.

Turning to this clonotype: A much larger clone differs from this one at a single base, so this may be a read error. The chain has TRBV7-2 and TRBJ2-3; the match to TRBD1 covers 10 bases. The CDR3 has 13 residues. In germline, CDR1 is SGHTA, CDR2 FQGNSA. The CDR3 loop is CASSLTGGADYDF. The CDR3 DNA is TGTGCCAGCAGCTTGACAGGGGGCGCCGACTATGACTTC.

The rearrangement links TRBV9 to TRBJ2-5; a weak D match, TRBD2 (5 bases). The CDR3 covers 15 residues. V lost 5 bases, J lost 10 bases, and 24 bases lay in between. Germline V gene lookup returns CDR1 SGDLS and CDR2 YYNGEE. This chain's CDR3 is CASRGARRIQYFQYF. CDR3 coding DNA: TGTGCCAGCAGAGGAGCTCGGAGGATTCAGTACTTCCAGTACTTC.

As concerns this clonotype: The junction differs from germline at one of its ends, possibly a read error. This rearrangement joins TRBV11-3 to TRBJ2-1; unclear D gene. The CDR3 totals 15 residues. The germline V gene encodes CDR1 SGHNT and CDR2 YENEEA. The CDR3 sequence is CASSLDVAGGDEQFF. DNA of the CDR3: TGTGCCAGCAGCCTAGATGTGGCAGGTGGCGATGAGCAGTTCTTC.

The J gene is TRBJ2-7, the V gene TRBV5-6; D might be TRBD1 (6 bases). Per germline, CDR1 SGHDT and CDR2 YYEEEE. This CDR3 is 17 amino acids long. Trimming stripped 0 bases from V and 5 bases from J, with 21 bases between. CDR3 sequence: CASSLERAGAARDEQYF. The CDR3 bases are TGTGCCAGCAGCTTGGAGAGGGCAGGGGCTGCTAGGGACGAGCAGTACTTC.

The CDR3 sequence: CASSLVAGPYGYTF. CDR3 in DNA: TGTGCCAGCAGCTTAGTTGCAGGGCCCTATGGCTACACCTTC. This chain joins TRBV7-2 and TRBJ1-2; D possibly corresponds to TRBD1 (5 bases). V gave up 1 base and J gave up 4 bases, with 10 bases separating them. Germline V gene data show CDR1 as SGHTA and CDR2 as FQGNSA. This CDR3 has 14 residues.